The 26 T cell receptor beta chains given below trace back to one sample, sequenced in a study of blood T cell repertoires in COVID-19. TCRdb's table, derived via immunoSEQ multiplex PCR, lists solely in-frame clones and lacks some. The profile shows roughly 100,000 clones, approximately 80% of them singletons. Sequencing was performed on peripheral blood. The origin of the receptors is a man between 65 and 85 years old with active or convalescent COVID-19.

This clone was seen a handful of times. The J gene is TRBJ2-1, the V gene TRBV3-1 (or the pseudogene TRBV3-2); TRBD1 matches at 12 bases. Germline-derived CDR1 and CDR2 are LGHDT and YNNKEL (reference sequence). Germline trimming cut 10 bases from V and 6 bases from J; bases unmatched to any gene: 7. The CDR3 has 14 amino acids. The CDR3 DNA is TGTGCCATATCCGGGACAGGGGGCCCCAATGAGCAGTTCTTC. It is translated as CAISGTGGPNEQFF.

The genes are TRBV6-5 and TRBJ1-6; TRBD1 matches at 8 bases. The V and J ends lost 5 bases and 6 bases, in that order; junction bases with no gene match: 6. The CDR3 covers 15 residues. Germline CDR1 is MNHEY and CDR2 is SVGAGI. The CDR3 DNA reads TGTGCCAGCAGTCGAACGGACAGGGCTAATTCACCCCTCCACTTT. It translates to CASSRTDRANSPLHF.

This chain joins TRBV11-3 and TRBJ2-1, with 9 bases matching TRBD2. The germline V gene encodes CDR1 SGHNT and CDR2 YENEEA. The V segment lost 5 bases and the J segment 6 bases; nucleotides outside the gene matches: 8. The CDR3 is 15 amino acids. This chain's CDR3 is CASSPGLANLNEQFF. The DNA for the CDR3 is TGTGCCAGCAGCCCGGGACTAGCTAACCTCAATGAGCAGTTCTTC.

The V gene is TRBV5-1, the J gene TRBJ2-2, with 7 bases lining up with TRBD2. CDR3 length equals 16 residues. Trimming cost V 0 bases and J 5 bases; bases outside gene matches: 7. Per germline, CDR1 SGHRS and CDR2 YFSETQ. CDR3: CASSLEGGRQTGELFF. The DNA of the CDR3 is TGCGCCAGCAGCTTGGAGGGCGGGAGACAAACCGGGGAGCTGTTTTTT.

This clone appeared once. V and J are TRBV7-9 and TRBJ2-5; 12 nucleotides align to TRBD1. The CDR3 consists of 16 residues. Trimming removed 5 bases from V and 5 bases from J; junction bases left unmatched: 9. Germline CDR1 is SEHNR and CDR2 is FQNEAQ (reference sequence). CDR3 loop: CASSPMGTGGWETQYF. Written as DNA, the CDR3 is TGTGCCAGCAGCCCCATGGGGACAGGGGGCTGGGAGACCCAGTACTTC.

The count of this clone is one. Germline is not matched at one junction end, which may reflect a read error. The chain has TRBV7-7 and TRBJ2-3; 12 bases agree with TRBD2. Germline V lookup: CDR1 SSHAT, CDR2 FNYEAQ (reference sequence). The CDR3 contains 15 residues. This CDR3 is CASSWTSGDTDTQYF. The DNA for the CDR3 is TGTGCTAGCAGCTGGACTAGCGGGGACACAGATACGCAGTATTTT.

The chain's CDR3 is CASTGGGAGSPLHF. DNA for the CDR3: TGTGCCAGCACCGGAGGGGGGGCAGGTTCACCCCTCCACTTT. The rearrangement joins TRBV6-6 to TRBJ1-6, with D tentatively TRBD1 (6 bases). Between the trimmed V and J ends, which lost 7 bases and 9 bases, there was a span of 16 bases. This CDR3 is 14 amino acids long. Per germline, CDR1 MNHNY and CDR2 SVGAGI (reference sequence).

The CDR3 coding sequence is TGCGCCAGCAGCTTGAGTTCTAGCCAAGAGCAGTTCTTC. Translating it yields CASSLSSSQEQFF. The J gene is TRBJ2-1, the V gene TRBV5-1; D is perhaps TRBD2 (5 bases). Germline assignment: CDR1 SGHRS and CDR2 YFSETQ. This CDR3 has 13 amino acids. The V end lost 1 base, the J end lost 10 bases, and 12 bases lay between the germline ends.

This chain connects TRBV7-8 to TRBJ2-3, with D unclear. Germline lookup yields CDR1 SGHVS and CDR2 FQNEAQ. This CDR3 contains 13 residues. Trimming left V 5 bases short and J 0 bases short, with 6 bases between. This chain's CDR3 is CASSGQSTDTQYF. The CDR3, as DNA: TGTGCCAGCAGCGGCCAGAGCACAGATACGCAGTATTTT.

The chain is built from TRBV6-5 and TRBJ2-5, with 9 bases matching TRBD1. The length of the CDR3 is 16 residues. V lost 3 bases, J lost 5 bases, and 10 bases stayed unmatched. The germline gives CDR1 MNHEY, CDR2 SVGAGI. The CDR3 loop is CASSYMDRGMGETQYF. For the CDR3, the DNA is TGTGCCAGCAGTTATATGGACAGGGGAATGGGGGAGACCCAGTACTTC.

The CDR3 coding sequence is TGTGCCAGTAGTATTGTATGGGGGGAGGAACAGCCCCAGCATTTT. Amino acids: CASSIVWGEEQPQHF. This rearrangement joins TRBV19 to TRBJ1-5; maybe TRBD1 (5 bases). Germline-derived CDR1 and CDR2 are LNHDA and SQIVND (reference sequence). CDR3 length equals 15 residues. Trimming removed 3 bases at V and 7 bases at J, with 16 bases between.

This clone was seen more than once but under ten times. The chain uses TRBV6-5 and TRBJ1-3, with a tentative D call TRBD1 (6 bases). Germline-derived CDR1 and CDR2 are MNHEY and SVGAGI. Trimming took off 6 bases at V and 0 bases at J, with 12 bases between the two ends. The CDR3 has 15 residues. The CDR3 here is CASRKQGNSGNTIYF. The CDR3 bases are TGTGCCAGCAGGAAACAGGGTAACTCTGGAAACACCATATATTTT.

The rearrangement uses TRBV7-8 and TRBJ2-7, with 9 bases aligning to TRBD1. The germline CDR1 and CDR2 sequences are SGHVS and FQNEAQ. The CDR3 extends over 16 amino acids. V shed 1 base and J 6 bases; nucleotides not matched to a gene: 10. The chain's CDR3 is CASSLGAGQGIGEQYF. CDR3 nucleotides: TGTGCCAGCAGCTTAGGAGCGGGACAGGGAATCGGCGAGCAGTACTTC.

As regards this clone: At the DNA level, this CDR3 is encoded by other sequences in the same sample as well. The chain is built from TRBV7-9 and TRBJ1-1; 7 bases agree with TRBD1. The CDR3 is 14 amino acids. Germline CDR1 reads SEHNR; CDR2 reads FQNEAQ (reference sequence). Unmatched junction bases numbered 2, after V lost 1 base and J lost 3 bases. CDR3 sequence reads: CASSLEGGYTEAFF. CDR3 in DNA: TGTGCCAGCAGCTTAGAAGGGGGCTACACTGAAGCTTTCTTT.

This chain joins TRBV5-5 and TRBJ1-5; 10 bases are shared with TRBD1. CDR3 length: 16 residues. Germline assignment: CDR1 SGHKS and CDR2 YYEKEE (reference sequence). V lost 1 base and J lost 5; bases outside the gene matches: 6. The CDR3 protein is CASSLIPGTGDQPQHF. CDR3 bases: TGTGCCAGCAGCTTGATCCCCGGGACAGGGGATCAGCCCCAGCATTTT.

The chain links TRBV5-4 to TRBJ2-1, with 11 positions matching TRBD2. Per the germline V gene, CDR1 is SGHNT and CDR2 is YYREEE (reference sequence). After removal of 4 bases from V and 7 bases from J, the junction contained 10 bases not matched to a gene. The CDR3 spans 16 residues. For the CDR3, the DNA is TGTGCCAGCAGCATCGGACTAGCGGGTTCCTTAAATGAGCAGTTCTTC. Its protein is CASSIGLAGSLNEQFF.

This clone was seen only once. The chain links TRBV5-1 to TRBJ2-2; TRBD2 matches 7 bases. This CDR3 has 13 amino acids. The germline CDR1 and CDR2 sequences are SGHRS and YFSETQ. The V and J ends lost 1 base and 6 bases, in that order; junction bases with no gene match: 0. The CDR3 DNA sequence: TGCGCCAGCAGCTTGACTAGCGCCGGGGAGCTGTTTTTT. This gives the protein CASSLTSAGELFF.

The V call is TRBV5-1, the J call TRBJ2-6; D is undetermined. The CDR3 contains 15 residues. Germline CDR1 SGHRS, CDR2 YFSETQ. V was pared by 4 bases and J by 0 bases, with 8 bases between. The DNA of the CDR3 is TGCGCCAGCAGCCTCACCAGCTCTGGGGCCAACGTCCTGACTTTC. This gives the protein CASSLTSSGANVLTF. Complete variable domain (other parts from reference TRBV5-1 and TRBJ2-6): KAGVTQTPRYLIKTRGQQVTLSCSPISGHRSVSWYQQTPGQGLQFLFEYFSETQRNKGNFPGRFSGRQFSNSRSEMNVSTLELGDSALYLCASSLTSSGANVLTFGAGSRLTVL.

The chain combines TRBV5-1 with TRBJ2-1; 7 bases match TRBD2. J gave up 2 bases and V 2 bases, and 1 base lay outside the gene matches. Germline CDR1 SGHRS, CDR2 YFSETQ. The CDR3 is made up of 14 amino acids. CDR3 region: CASSLAGPYNEQFF. The CDR3, as DNA: TGCGCCAGCAGCTTAGCGGGGCCCTACAATGAGCAGTTCTTC.

The chain uses TRBV4-1 and TRBJ1-1, with 7 bases fitting TRBD1. Germline trimming cut 0 bases from V and 5 bases from J; bases unmatched to any gene: 6. CDR3 length equals 15 residues. The germline V gene has CDR1 MGHRA and CDR2 YSYEKL. CDR3 bases: TGCGCCAGCAGCCAAGATAAGGGGGCGCCGACTGAAGCTTTCTTT. It specifies CASSQDKGAPTEAFF.

CDR3 in amino acids: CASSPPRGLTGGGYTF. Written as DNA, the CDR3 is TGTGCCAGCAGCCCTCCCAGGGGGCTGACAGGGGGTGGCTACACCTTC. This chain uses TRBV6-2 or TRBV6-3 with TRBJ1-2; 9 bases match TRBD1. This CDR3 comprises 16 residues. V shed 6 bases and J 7 bases; nucleotides not matched to a gene: 15. Germline V gene lookup returns CDR1 MNHEY and CDR2 SVGEGT.

This clone was recorded once. CDR3 in DNA: TGTGCCAGCAGCGTCATAGCGGGGGGTTCAGATACGCAGTATTTT. Translating it yields CASSVIAGGSDTQYF. V usage is TRBV9 and J usage is TRBJ2-3; 10 bases match TRBD2. The CDR3 spans 15 residues. The germline gives CDR1 SGDLS, CDR2 YYNGEE. Trimming cost V 2 bases and J 4 bases; bases outside gene matches: 4.

The CDR3 bases are TGTGCCAGCAGTCAGGACAGGGATTATGGCTACACCTTC. Amino acids: CASSQDRDYGYTF. This chain uses TRBV2 with TRBJ1-2; 8 nucleotides agree with TRBD1. The CDR3 runs 13 residues. The germline V gene has CDR1 SNHLY and CDR2 FYNNEI. With 5 bases clipped from V and 5 bases from J, the junction kept 4 bases outside the gene matches. The variable domain in full, completed from reference TRBV2 and TRBJ1-2, reads EPEVTQTPSHQVTQMGQEVILRCVPISNHLYFYWYRQILGQKVEFLVSFYNNEISEKSEIFDDQFSVERPDGSNFTLKIRSTKLEDSAMYFCASSQDRDYGYTFGSGTRLTVV.

The chain employs TRBV19 and TRBJ1-2, with D maybe TRBD1 (5 bases). V lost 5 bases, J lost 2 bases, and 15 bases lay in between. CDR1 LNHDA and CDR2 SQIVND come from the germline V gene (reference sequence). The CDR3 covers 15 residues. The CDR3 sequence is CASSAFGGENYGYTF. DNA for the CDR3: TGTGCCAGTAGTGCCTTCGGGGGGGAGAACTATGGCTACACCTTC.

The rearrangement links TRBV18 to TRBJ1-1, with 7 bases fitting TRBD1. Germline CDR1 reads KGHSH; CDR2 reads LQKENI. CDR3 length equals 15 residues. V shed 10 bases, J shed 1 base, and the junction held 12 bases outside the gene matches. CDR3 DNA: TGTGCCACCGCACAAGGGGGCGCGGCGAACACTGAAGCTTTCTTT. Translating gives CATAQGGAANTEAFF.

Note on this clone: Other nucleotide sequences from this sample produce the same CDR3. This chain joins TRBV6-1 and TRBJ1-5, with a tentative D call TRBD1 (6 bases). This CDR3 spans 15 amino acids. V shed 0 bases and J shed 5 bases, with 11 bases lying between them. Germline CDR1 MNHNS, CDR2 SASEGT. CDR3: CASSEAGGGDQPQHF. The CDR3 nucleotides are TGTGCCAGCAGTGAAGCAGGGGGGGGCGATCAGCCCCAGCATTTT.